Shown below are 3 T cell receptor beta chains from a single sample sequenced in a study of blood T cell repertoires in COVID-19. Repertoires were generated with immunoSEQ multiplex PCR, while TCRdb's copy carries only in-frame clones and drops some. Among over 250,000 clones listed, 89% were seen once. Material for sequencing was peripheral blood. These receptors all come from a man in his forties or fifties with acute or convalescent COVID-19.

CDR3 nucleotides: TGTGCCAGCAACAGGGGGCAAGAGACCCAGTACTTC. Its translation: CASNRGQETQYF. The rearrangement links TRBV6-5 to TRBJ2-5; TRBD1 aligns across 8 bases. The V segment lost 7 bases and the J segment 2 bases; nucleotides outside the gene matches: 0. The CDR3 has 12 residues. Per the germline V gene, CDR1 is MNHEY and CDR2 is SVGAGI.

The genes are TRBV9 and TRBJ1-4, with a tentative D call TRBD1 (6 bases). The germline V and J ends were trimmed by 4 bases and 5 bases, with 12 bases remaining between them. The CDR3 is 14 residues long. CDR1 and CDR2 (germline): SGDLS, YYNGEE. In nucleotides, the CDR3 is TGTGCCAGCAGCCTCGGACAGCTCAATGAAAAACTGTTTTTT. It yields the protein CASSLGQLNEKLFF.

V is TRBV9 and J is TRBJ2-5; 7 bases fit TRBD1. V lost 0 bases to trimming and J lost 5 bases; unmatched junction nucleotides: 1. This CDR3 has 13 residues. The germline V gene has CDR1 SGDLS and CDR2 YYNGEE. CDR3: CASSVEGGETQYF. The CDR3 coding sequence is TGTGCCAGCAGCGTAGAAGGGGGCGAGACCCAGTACTTC.